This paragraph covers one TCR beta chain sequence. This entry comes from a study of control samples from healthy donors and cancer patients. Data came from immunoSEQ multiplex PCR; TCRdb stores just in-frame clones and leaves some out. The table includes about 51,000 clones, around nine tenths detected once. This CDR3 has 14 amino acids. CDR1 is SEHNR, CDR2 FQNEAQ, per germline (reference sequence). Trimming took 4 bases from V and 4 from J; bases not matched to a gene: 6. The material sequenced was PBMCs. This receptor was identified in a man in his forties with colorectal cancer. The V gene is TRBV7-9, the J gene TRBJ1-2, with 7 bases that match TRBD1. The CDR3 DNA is TGTGCCAGCAGCTCTTGGGACAGAGCCTATGGCTACACCTTC. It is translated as CASSSWDRAYGYTF.